This TCR beta chain was documented in a study of shared clonotypes between healthy human individuals. CDR1 and CDR2 (germline): SGHTA, FQGNSA. The CDR3 covers 15 residues. V dropped 8 bases and J dropped 7; count of bases not matched to a gene: 11. TCRdb's table, derived via immunoSEQ multiplex PCR, lists solely in-frame clones and lacks some. Here the sample spans about 380,000 clones, 96% being singletons. Donors were healthy HIV-negative adults without recent acute infections or vaccinations. The TCR originated in a young man in good health. The rearrangement links TRBV7-2 to TRBJ2-1; 10 bases align to TRBD2. Sample: memory CD8+ T cells sorted from blood. Regarding subset: CD45RO+ cells pooled with CCR7-negative TemRA cells. The CDR3 reads CASGWPSGSLNEQFF. CDR3 bases: TGTGCCAGCGGATGGCCTAGCGGGAGTTTGAATGAGCAGTTCTTC.